These T cell receptor beta chains were read from a single sample in a study of blood T cells in healthy people across ages. TCRdb re-called the 5' RACE reads with MiXCR, one entry per CDR3 protein. The sample carries fewer than 950,000 distinct CDR3 sequences, 36% recorded once. The sequencing input was blood. The receptors were gathered from a man in his late teens or twenties in good health. Each CDR3 is given without its conserved first and last residue. The size field is filled for only some rows; it gives once, few, many or a size class.

v_call	clone_size	cdr3_aa
TRBV7-2	few	ASSPDATRRNTIY
TRBV6-6	many	ASSYPRVLPTNYGYT
TRBV3-1	-	ASSQDAPRSYEQY
TRBV7-2	many	ASSLGSGSAYGYT
TRBV4-1	-	ASSQVGLSNQPQH
TRBV6-2/TRBV6-3	-	ASRSGQTNYGYT
TRBV12-3/TRBV12-4	few	ASSLAKGGQY
TRBV20-1	once	SASKGLRTLASNEQY
TRBV4-3	-	ASSQGLQYTEAF
TRBV5-1	once	ASSSDPSRDTEAF
TRBV20-1	once	SAGTTRIETQY
TRBV7-2	few	ASSLVWRGNTDTQY
TRBV5-1	few	ASSFGAGTYEQY
TRBV20-1	-	SAKLARSDEQF
TRBV4-3	few	ASSQFWGARETQY
TRBV2	many	ASSEWGRTNEKLF